This TCR beta chain was obtained from a study of molecular identifiers for immune sequencing clone quantification. The wider study: In replicates, RNA taken from roughly 20,000 or 100,000 naive CD8 cells was divided five ways, and four portions underwent sequencing.

Bulk TCR library preparation followed previously described methods with listed TCR primers. One entry per CDR3 protein, called by TCRdb with MiXCR from the PCR reads. The sample consists of 100,000 or so distinct CDR3 sequences, approximately 22% of them appearing once. Germline V gives CDR1 GTSNPN, CDR2 SVGIG (reference sequence). V lost 0 bases and J lost 6, with 5 bases in between. The CDR3 is made up of 12 amino acids. This clonotype was counted at least ten times. The chain uses TRBV30 and TRBJ2-2; D is unclear. The sequenced material came from naive CD8+ T cells from blood, with Jurkat cell RNA spiked in. Subset in this sample: FACS-sorted CD8+CD4-CCR7+CD45RA+ naive T cells. The receptor comes from a human donor in good health. Some libraries in this study had Jurkat cell RNA spiked in. This chain's CDR3 is CAWSVHPGELFF. Here the CDR3 DNA reads TGTGCCTGGAGTGTACACCCCGGGGAGCTGTTTTTT.